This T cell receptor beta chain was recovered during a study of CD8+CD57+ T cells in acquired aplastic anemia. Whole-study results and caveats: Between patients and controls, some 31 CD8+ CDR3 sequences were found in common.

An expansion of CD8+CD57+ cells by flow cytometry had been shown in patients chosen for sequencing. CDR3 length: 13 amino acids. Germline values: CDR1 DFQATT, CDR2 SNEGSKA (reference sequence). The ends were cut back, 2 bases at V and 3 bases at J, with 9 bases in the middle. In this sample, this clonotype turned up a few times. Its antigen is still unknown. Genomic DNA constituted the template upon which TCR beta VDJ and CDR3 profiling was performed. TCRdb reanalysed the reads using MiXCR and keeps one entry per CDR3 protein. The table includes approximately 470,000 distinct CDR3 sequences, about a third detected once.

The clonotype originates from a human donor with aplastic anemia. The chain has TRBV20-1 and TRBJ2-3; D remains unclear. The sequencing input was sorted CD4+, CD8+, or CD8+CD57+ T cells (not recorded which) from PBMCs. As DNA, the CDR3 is TGCAGTGCTAGACAAAGTGGTACAGATACGCAGTATTTT. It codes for CSARQSGTDTQYF.